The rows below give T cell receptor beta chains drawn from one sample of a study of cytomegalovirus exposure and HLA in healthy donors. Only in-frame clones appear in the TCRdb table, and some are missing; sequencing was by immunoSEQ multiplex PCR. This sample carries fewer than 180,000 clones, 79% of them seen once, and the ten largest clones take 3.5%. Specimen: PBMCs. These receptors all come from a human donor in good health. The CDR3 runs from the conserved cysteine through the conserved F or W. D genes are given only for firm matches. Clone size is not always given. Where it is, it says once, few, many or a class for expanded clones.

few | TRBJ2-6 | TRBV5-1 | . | TGCGCCAGCGGCGGACAGACCGGGGCCAACGTCCTGACTTTC | CASGGQTGANVLTF
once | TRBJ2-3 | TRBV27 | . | TGTGCCAGCAGAAAAACCGGGACACTTAGCACAGATACGCAGTATTTT | CASRKTGTLSTDTQYF
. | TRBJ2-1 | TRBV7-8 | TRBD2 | TGTGCCAGCAGCCACCGACCCGGGAGGGTCAATGAGCAGTTCTTC | CASSHRPGRVNEQFF
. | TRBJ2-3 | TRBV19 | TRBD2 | TGTGCCAGTAGTAGCGAACTAGCGGGGTATTCAGATACGCAGTATTTT | CASSSELAGYSDTQYF
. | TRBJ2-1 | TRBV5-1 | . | TGCGCCAGCAGCTTGCCGCGGGATCCCTCCAATGAGCAGTTCTTC | CASSLPRDPSNEQFF
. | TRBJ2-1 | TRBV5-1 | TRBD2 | TGCGCCAGCAGCTTGGGAACAGGTGCGGGGGTGGCTAGCGGGACCTACAATGAGCAGTTCTTC | CASSLGTGAGVASGTYNEQFF
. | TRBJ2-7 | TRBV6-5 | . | TGTGCCAGCAGTTACTCCGGGGAACAGGACTACGAGCAGTACTTC | CASSYSGEQDYEQYF
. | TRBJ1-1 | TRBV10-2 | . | TGCGCCAGCACTGGGGGGGCTAGCACTGAAGCTTTCTTT | CASTGGASTEAFF
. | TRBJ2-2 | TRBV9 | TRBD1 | TGTGCCAGCAGCGTAGCCGGACAGGGCGGTGGCACCGGGGAGCTGTTTTTT | CASSVAGQGGGTGELFF
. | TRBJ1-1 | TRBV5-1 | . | TGCGCCAGCAGCCCCGATGGTCGGGGGGCGGGCACTGAAGCTTTCTTT | CASSPDGRGAGTEAFF
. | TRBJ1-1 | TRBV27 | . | TGTGCCAGCGGAGGGTACACTGAAGCTTTCTTT | CASGGYTEAFF
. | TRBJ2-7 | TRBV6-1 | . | TGTGCCAGCAGTGAAGGTCCCAGTACCCACTTC | CASSEGPSTHF
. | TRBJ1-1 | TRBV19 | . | TGTGCCAGTAAGAGACAGAAGAACACTGAAGCTTTCTTT | CASKRQKNTEAFF
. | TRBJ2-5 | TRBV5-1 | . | TGCGCCAGCAGCCTAACTAGAGCCTTGCTGGAGACCCAGTACTTC | CASSLTRALLETQYF
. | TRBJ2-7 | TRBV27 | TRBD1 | TGTGCCAGCAGTCCCGGGACAGGGGGTTACGAGCAGTACTTC | CASSPGTGGYEQYF
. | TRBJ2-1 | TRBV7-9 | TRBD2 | TGTGCCAGCAGCACCCGCCTAGCGGACTCCTACAATGAGCAGTTCTTC | CASSTRLADSYNEQFF
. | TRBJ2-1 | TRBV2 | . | TGTGCCAGCAGTGGTCTCAATGAGCAGTTCTTC | CASSGLNEQFF
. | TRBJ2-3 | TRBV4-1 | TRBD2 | TGCGCCAGCAGCCAAGCTGGGACTAGCGGGAGGGACACGCAGTATTTT | CASSQAGTSGRDTQYF
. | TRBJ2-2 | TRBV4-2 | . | TGTGCCAGCAGCCAGGGGGCAGTCACCGGGGAGCTGTTTTTT | CASSQGAVTGELFF
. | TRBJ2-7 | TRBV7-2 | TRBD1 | TGTGCCAGCAGCCCCCTATCCGGGACAGGGTACGAGCAGTACTTC | CASSPLSGTGYEQYF
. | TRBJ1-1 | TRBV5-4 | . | TGTGCCAGCAGCTTTAGGGGGAGTAGTACTGAAGCTTTCTTT | CASSFRGSSTEAFF
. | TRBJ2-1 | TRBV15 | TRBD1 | TGTGCCACCAGCAGAGGAAGGACAGGGTCCTACAATGAGCAGTTCTTC | CATSRGRTGSYNEQFF
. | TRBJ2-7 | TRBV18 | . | TGTGCCAGCTCACCCTTCTCAGCGCGTAACCACGAGCAGTACTTC | CASSPFSARNHEQYF
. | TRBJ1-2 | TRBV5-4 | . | TGTGCCAGCAGCTTGGATGGCAGGGCAGGCTATGGCTACACCTTC | CASSLDGRAGYGYTF
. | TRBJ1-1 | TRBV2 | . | TGTGCCAGCAGGGAGGGGGGGAAAGTACCGGGGAGGGGCAACGCTGAAGCTTTCTTT | CASREGGKVPGRGNAEAFF
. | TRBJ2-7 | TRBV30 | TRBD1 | TGTGCCTGGAGTGTAGGGGGCAGAACCTACGAGCAGTACTTC | CAWSVGGRTYEQYF
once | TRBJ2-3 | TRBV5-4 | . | TGTGCCAGCAGCTTCGGAGATACGCAGTATTTT | CASSFGDTQYF
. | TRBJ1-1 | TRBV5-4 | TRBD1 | TGTGCCAGCAGCTCGCAGGGCAGGGGGTGGGACACTGAAGCTTTCTTT | CASSSQGRGWDTEAFF
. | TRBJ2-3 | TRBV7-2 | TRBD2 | TGTGCCAGCAGCTCCGGGACTAGCGGTGAAGAGGATACGCAGTATTTT | CASSSGTSGEEDTQYF
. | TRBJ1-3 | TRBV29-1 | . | TGCAGCGTTGGCAGGGACTCTGGAAACACCATATATTTT | CSVGRDSGNTIYF
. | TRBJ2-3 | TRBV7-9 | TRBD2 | TGTGCCAGCAGCCGACCCGCATGGCGGGAGATAATTACCGATACGCAGTATTTT | CASSRPAWREIITDTQYF
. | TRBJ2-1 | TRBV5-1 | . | TGCGCCAGCAGCTTAGGGGGAACTTGGGAGCAGTTCTTC | CASSLGGTWEQFF
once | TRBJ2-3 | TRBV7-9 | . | TGTGCCAGCAGCTTACAACAGGGTCAGACAGATACGCAGTATTTT | CASSLQQGQTDTQYF
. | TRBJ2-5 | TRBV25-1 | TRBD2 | TGTGCCAGCAGTGGGACTAGCGGCTTAGAGACCCAGTACTTC | CASSGTSGLETQYF
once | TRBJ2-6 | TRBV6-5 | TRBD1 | TGTGCCAGCAGTTATTACAGGGGGCCTGGGGCCAACGTCCTGACTTTC | CASSYYRGPGANVLTF
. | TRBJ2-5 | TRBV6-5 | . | TGTGCCAGCAGCCGGGTCCCGTGGGAGACCCAGTACTTC | CASSRVPWETQYF
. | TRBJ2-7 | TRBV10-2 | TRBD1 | TGCGCCAGCAGTGAAACATCCCGGGACAGGGGGGCTAGCGAGCAGTACTTC | CASSETSRDRGASEQYF
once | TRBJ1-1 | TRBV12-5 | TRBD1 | TGTGCTAGTGCCAAGGACAGGGTGTCTGAAGCTTTCTTT | CASAKDRVSEAFF
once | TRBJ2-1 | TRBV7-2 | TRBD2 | TGTGCCAGCAGCTTAGATAGCGGGGGGGCGCTGGATGAGCAGTTCTTC | CASSLDSGGALDEQFF
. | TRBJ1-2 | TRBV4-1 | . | TGCGCCAGCAGCCAAGCCTCAGAGCGAGCTAACTATGGCTACACCTTC | CASSQASERANYGYTF
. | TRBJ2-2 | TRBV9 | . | TGTGCCAGCAGCGGATGGAGCACCGGGGAGCTGTTTTTT | CASSGWSTGELFF
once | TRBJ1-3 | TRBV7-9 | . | TGTGCCAGCAGCTTAGCCGGACAGATCTCTGGAAACACCATATATTTT | CASSLAGQISGNTIYF
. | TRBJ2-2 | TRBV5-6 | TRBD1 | TGTGCCAGCAGCTTCCGGAAGACAGGGTTTGCCGGGGAGCTGTTTTTT | CASSFRKTGFAGELFF
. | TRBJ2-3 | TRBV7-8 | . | TGTGCCAGCAGCTTCCACTTAAGCCCCGGGGATACGCAGTATTTT | CASSFHLSPGDTQYF
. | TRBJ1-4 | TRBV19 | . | TGTGCCAGTAGTATTAAACAGGGAAGTGAAAAACTGTTTTTT | CASSIKQGSEKLFF
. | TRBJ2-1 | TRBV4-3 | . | TGCGCCAGCAGCCAAGCTTGGCTAGCGTTGGATGAGCAGTTCTTC | CASSQAWLALDEQFF
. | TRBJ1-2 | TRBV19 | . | TGTGCCAGTAGTATAGGCGGTGGGGGCTACACCTTC | CASSIGGGGYTF
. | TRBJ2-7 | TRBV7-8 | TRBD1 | TGTGCCAGCAGCTACAGGACAGGGGGCTACGAGCAGTACTTC | CASSYRTGGYEQYF
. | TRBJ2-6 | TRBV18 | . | TGTGCCAGCTCACCTGTTAGAGACTCTGGGGCCAACGTCCTGACTTTC | CASSPVRDSGANVLTF